A selection of T cell receptor beta chains follows, all from one sample in a study of shared clonotypes between healthy human individuals. Only in-frame clones appear in the TCRdb table, and some are missing; sequencing was by immunoSEQ multiplex PCR. This sample has about 680,000 clones, with 92% found just once. The sample consisted of naive CD8+ T cells sorted from blood. All receptors come from a man aged 25 to 40 in good health. The CDR3 runs from the conserved cysteine through the conserved F or W. D genes are given only for firm matches. Some rows have no size entry. The others give once, few or many, or a class for an expanded clone.

V	J	D	size	DNA	CDR3
TRBV28	TRBJ2-3	NA	NA	TGTGCCAGCAGCTTTAGGGGACGGGGAAAAGGTACGCAGTATTTT	CASSFRGRGKGTQYF
TRBV5-3	TRBJ2-3	TRBD2	NA	TGTGCCAGAAGCATCTCTAGCGGGAAGGTCACAGATACGCAGTATTTT	CARSISSGKVTDTQYF
TRBV4-3	TRBJ2-1	NA	NA	TGCGCCAGCAGCCAAGGAGAAGGGGCGGGACCCTACAATGAGCAGTTCTTC	CASSQGEGAGPYNEQFF
TRBV29-1	TRBJ2-7	TRBD2	once	TGCAGCGTTGTATCTAGCGGGGGACCTTATCCCTACGAGCAGTACTTC	CSVVSSGGPYPYEQYF
TRBV28	TRBJ2-7	NA	NA	TGTGCCAGCAGTTCGTACCCAGGGCAGTGGACCACCTACGAGCAGTACTTC	CASSSYPGQWTTYEQYF
TRBV7-3	TRBJ2-7	TRBD2	NA	TGTGCCAGCAGCTCTACGGGAGGGCTTTTGGACGAGCAGTACTTC	CASSSTGGLLDEQYF
TRBV5-4	TRBJ1-5	NA	NA	TGTGCCAGCAGCCCAGGAGGGAATCAGCCCCAGCATTTT	CASSPGGNQPQHF
TRBV27	TRBJ2-7	TRBD2	NA	TGTGCCAGCAGTTTAAGGGTAGCGGGGGACTACGAGCAGTACTTC	CASSLRVAGDYEQYF
TRBV11-2	TRBJ2-7	NA	NA	TGTGCCAGCAGCTTTAGCTCCTACGAGCAGTACTTC	CASSFSSYEQYF
TRBV28	TRBJ2-7	NA	NA	TGTGCCAGCAGTCAGGGGATCGTCTACGAGCAGTACTTC	CASSQGIVYEQYF
TRBV29-1	TRBJ2-7	TRBD1	NA	TGCAGCGTACGGGACAGCCTCTCCTACGAGCAGTACTTC	CSVRDSLSYEQYF
TRBV7-6	TRBJ1-1	NA	few	TGTGCCAGCAGCTTAACAGGTGGGGGGGGCGGAATAGTTGAAGCTTTCTTT	CASSLTGGGGGIVEAFF
TRBV9	TRBJ2-1	NA	NA	TGTGCCAGCAGCGCCAGCGGGGAGCAGTTCTTC	CASSASGEQFF
TRBV10-1	TRBJ1-5	NA	NA	TGCGCCAGCCCGCCTTCAGGGCCACACGGAGGAATTCAGCCCCAGCATTTT	CASPPSGPHGGIQPQHF
TRBV5-1	TRBJ2-6	NA	NA	TGCGCCAGCAGTCGTAGACGGAGCTCTGGGGCCAACGTCCTGACTTTC	CASSRRRSSGANVLTF
TRBV29-1	TRBJ2-3	TRBD2	NA	TGCAGCGTAGCCTTCGTACAGGGGAGGTTAGCGGGAGTGGTTGGAGATACGCAGTATTTT	CSVAFVQGRLAGVVGDTQYF
TRBV11-2	TRBJ2-1	TRBD1	NA	TGTGCCAGCAGCCCCCGACAGGGAATCTACAATGAGCAGTTCTTC	CASSPRQGIYNEQFF
TRBV7-9	TRBJ1-1	NA	NA	TGTGCCAGCAGCTCGGACAGAGAAATTGAAGCTTTCTTT	CASSSDREIEAFF
TRBV5-6	TRBJ2-7	TRBD2	NA	TGTGCCAGCAGCCAGGGACTAGCGGGCCCCTACGAGCAGTACTTC	CASSQGLAGPYEQYF
TRBV6-1	TRBJ2-7	NA	NA	TGTGCCAGCAGTGGCCCGCAATCCGAGCAGTACTTC	CASSGPQSEQYF
TRBV29-1	TRBJ2-7	NA	once	TGCAGCGTTGAAGATCGTGGGGGATTAGGCTACGAGCAGTACTTC	CSVEDRGGLGYEQYF
TRBV29-1	TRBJ2-2	NA	NA	TGCAGCGTTGAATCAAGGGACGGGACCGGGGAGCTGTTTTTT	CSVESRDGTGELFF
TRBV9	TRBJ2-7	NA	NA	TGTGCCAGCAGCGTAGTGGAGACAGCAAACTCCTACGAGCAGTACTTC	CASSVVETANSYEQYF
TRBV27	TRBJ2-1	TRBD1	NA	TGTGCCAGCAGTCTCGACAGGGCCTACAATGAGCAGTTCTTC	CASSLDRAYNEQFF
TRBV28	TRBJ2-1	NA	NA	TGTGCCATTAGGACTCCGCGGGAATCCCCCTACAATGAGCAGTTCTTC	CAIRTPRESPYNEQFF
TRBV13	TRBJ2-4	TRBD1	NA	TGTGCCAGCACCCCCTTGGGGACAGGGGAAAACATTCAGTACTTC	CASTPLGTGENIQYF
TRBV28	TRBJ2-7	NA	NA	TGTGCCAGCAGCCGGGACAACGTCTACGAGCAGTACTTC	CASSRDNVYEQYF
TRBV4-1	TRBJ1-1	NA	NA	TGCGCCAGCAGCCACAAGGACAGGAACACTGAAGCTTTCTTT	CASSHKDRNTEAFF
TRBV7-9	TRBJ2-1	NA	NA	TGTGCCAGCAGCATAAGGGCAGCGCCAAATGAGCAGTTCTTC	CASSIRAAPNEQFF
TRBV29-1	TRBJ2-1	TRBD1	NA	TGCAGCGTTGCCGCGAGGTGGGACAGGGGGGGTATTGAGCAGTTCTTC	CSVAARWDRGGIEQFF
TRBV11-2	TRBJ2-3	TRBD2	NA	TGTGCCAGCAGCGGACTAGCGGGAGAGCGCTTGACAGATACGCAGTATTTT	CASSGLAGERLTDTQYF
TRBV5-1	TRBJ1-3	TRBD1	NA	TGCGCCAGCAGCGATCGGACAGGTGGGAACACCATATATTTT	CASSDRTGGNTIYF
TRBV14	TRBJ2-1	TRBD2	NA	TGTGCCAGCAGCCAAGCTCGTCTAGCGGGACCCTACAATGAGCAGTTCTTC	CASSQARLAGPYNEQFF
TRBV7-9	TRBJ2-1	NA	NA	TGTGCCAGCAGCTTTTCTAGCGTGAAGTATGAGCAGTTCTTC	CASSFSSVKYEQFF
TRBV11-1	TRBJ1-1	TRBD1	NA	TGTGCCAGCAGCTCCGATCCAGGGGGCGGGATGAACACTGAAGCTTTCTTT	CASSSDPGGGMNTEAFF
TRBV6-1	TRBJ1-1	TRBD1	NA	TGTGCCAGCAGTGAAAACAGGGGGCTGGACACTGAAGCTTTCTTT	CASSENRGLDTEAFF
TRBV7-9	TRBJ2-7	NA	NA	TGTGCCAGCAGCCCCGCGTGGGTGGGTCACGAAAACTACGAGCAGTACTTC	CASSPAWVGHENYEQYF
TRBV5-5	TRBJ2-2	NA	NA	TGTGCCAGCAGCTTCCAGGGGAACACCGGGGAGCTGTTTTTT	CASSFQGNTGELFF
TRBV6-4	TRBJ2-3	TRBD2	once	TGTGCCAGCATTGACTGTATAGCGGGGAGTGACCTTACGCAGTATTTT	CASIDCIAGSDLTQYF
TRBV5-1	TRBJ2-6	NA	few	TGCGCCAGCAGCCCAGGGGACTCTGGGGCCAACGTCCTGACTTTC	CASSPGDSGANVLTF